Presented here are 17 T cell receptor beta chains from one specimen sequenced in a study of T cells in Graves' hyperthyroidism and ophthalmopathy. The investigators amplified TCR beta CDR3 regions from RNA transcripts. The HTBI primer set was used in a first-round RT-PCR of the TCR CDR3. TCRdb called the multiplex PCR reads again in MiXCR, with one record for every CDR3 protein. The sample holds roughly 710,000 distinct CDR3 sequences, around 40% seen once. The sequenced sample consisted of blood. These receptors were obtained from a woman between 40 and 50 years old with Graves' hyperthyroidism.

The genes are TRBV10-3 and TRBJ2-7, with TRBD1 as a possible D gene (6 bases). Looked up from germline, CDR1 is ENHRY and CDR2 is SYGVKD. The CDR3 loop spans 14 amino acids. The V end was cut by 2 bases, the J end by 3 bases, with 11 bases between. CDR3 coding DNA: TGTGCCATCAGTGAGCGACAGGCCAACTACGAGCAGTACTTC. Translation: CAISERQANYEQYF.

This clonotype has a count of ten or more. The CDR3 is CSVFSLSGETQYF. The DNA for the CDR3 is TGCAGCGTCTTTAGCTTGAGCGGGGAGACCCAGTACTTC. The chain carries TRBV29-1 and TRBJ2-5; tentatively, D is TRBD2 (6 bases). The germline CDR1 and CDR2 sequences are SQVTM and ANQGSEA. The length of the CDR3 is 13 residues. V was shortened by 6 bases and J by 5 bases, with 16 bases between the two germline ends. Drawing the rest from reference TRBV29-1 and TRBJ2-5, the complete variable domain is SAVISQKPSRDICQRGTSLTIQCQVDSQVTMMFWYRQQPGQSLTLIATANQGSEATYESGFVIDKFPISRPNLTFSTLTVSNMSPEDSSIYLCSVFSLSGETQYFGPGTRLLVL.

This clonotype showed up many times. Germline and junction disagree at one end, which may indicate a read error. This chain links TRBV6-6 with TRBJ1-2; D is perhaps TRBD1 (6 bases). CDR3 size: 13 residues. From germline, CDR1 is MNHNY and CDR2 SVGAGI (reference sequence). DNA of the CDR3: TGTGCCAGCAGACCCGGGGGACACCGTGATTACTTCTTC. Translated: CASRPGGHRDYFF.

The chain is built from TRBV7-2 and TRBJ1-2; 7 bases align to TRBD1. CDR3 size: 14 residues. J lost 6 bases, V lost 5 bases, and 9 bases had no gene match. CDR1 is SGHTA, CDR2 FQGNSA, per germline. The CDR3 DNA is TGTGCCAGCAGCCCCCGGGACAGAAGAGATGGCTACACCTTC. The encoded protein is CASSPRDRRDGYTF.

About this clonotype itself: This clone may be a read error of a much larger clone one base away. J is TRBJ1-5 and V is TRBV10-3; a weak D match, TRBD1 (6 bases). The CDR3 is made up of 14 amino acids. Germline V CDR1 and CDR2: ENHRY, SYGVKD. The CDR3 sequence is CASSYSGAWQPQHF. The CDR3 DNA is TGTGCCAGCAGTTACTCGGGGGCATGGCAGCCCCAGCATTTT.

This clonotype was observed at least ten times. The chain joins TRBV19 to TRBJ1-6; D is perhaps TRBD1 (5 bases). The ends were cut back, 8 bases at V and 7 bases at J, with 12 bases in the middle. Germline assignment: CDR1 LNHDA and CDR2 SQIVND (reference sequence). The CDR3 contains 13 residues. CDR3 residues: CASRRQLNSPLHF. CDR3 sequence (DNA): TGTGCCAGTCGTCGACAGTTAAATTCACCCCTCCACTTT.

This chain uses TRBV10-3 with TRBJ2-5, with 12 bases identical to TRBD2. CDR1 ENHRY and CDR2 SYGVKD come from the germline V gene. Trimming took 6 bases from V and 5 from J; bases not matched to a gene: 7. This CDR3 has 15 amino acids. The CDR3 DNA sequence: TGTGCCATCAGGACGACTAGCGGGAGTGTGGAGACCCAGTACTTC. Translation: CAIRTTSGSVETQYF.

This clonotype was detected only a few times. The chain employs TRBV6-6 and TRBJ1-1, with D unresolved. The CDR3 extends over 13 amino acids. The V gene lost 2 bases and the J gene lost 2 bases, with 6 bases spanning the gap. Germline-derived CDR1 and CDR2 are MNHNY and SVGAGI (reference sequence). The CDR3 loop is CASSYRDNTEAFF. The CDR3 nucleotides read TGTGCCAGCAGTTACAGAGATAACACTGAAGCTTTCTTT.

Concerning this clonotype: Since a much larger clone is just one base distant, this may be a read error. DNA of the CDR3: TGTGCCAGCACCGGCCACCGGGAGACCCAGTACTTC. Translation: CASTGHRETQYF. The chain links TRBV28 to TRBJ2-5, with D uncertain. This CDR3 region has 12 residues. The V end lost 7 bases, the J end lost 5 bases, and 11 bases lay between the germline ends. CDR1 is MDHEN, CDR2 SYDVKM, per germline. Supplemented by reference TRBV28 and TRBJ2-5, the full variable domain reads DVKVTQSSRYLVKRTGEKVFLECVQDMDHENMFWYRQDPGLGLRLIYFSYDVKMKEKGDIPEGYSVSREKKERFSLILESASTNQTSMYLCASTGHRETQYFGPGTRLLVL.

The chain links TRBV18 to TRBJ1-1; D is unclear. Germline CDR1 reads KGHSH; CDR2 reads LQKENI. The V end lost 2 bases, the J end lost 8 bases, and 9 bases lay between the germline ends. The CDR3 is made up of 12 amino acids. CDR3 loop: CASSPLSTEAFF. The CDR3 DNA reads TGTGCCAGCTCACCATTGAGTACAGAAGCTTTCTTT. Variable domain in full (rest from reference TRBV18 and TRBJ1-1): NAGVMQNPRHLVRRRGQEARLRCSPMKGHSHVYWYRQLPEEGLKFMVYLQKENIIDESGMPKERFSAEFPKEGPSILRIQQVVRGDSAAYFCASSPLSTEAFFGQGTRLTVV.

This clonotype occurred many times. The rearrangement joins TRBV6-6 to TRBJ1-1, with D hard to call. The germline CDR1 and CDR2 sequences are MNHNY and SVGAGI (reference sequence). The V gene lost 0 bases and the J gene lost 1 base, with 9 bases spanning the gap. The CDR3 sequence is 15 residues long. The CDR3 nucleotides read TGTGCCAGCAGTTACTCGATTGCCGGGAACACTGAAGCTTTCTTT. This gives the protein CASSYSIAGNTEAFF.

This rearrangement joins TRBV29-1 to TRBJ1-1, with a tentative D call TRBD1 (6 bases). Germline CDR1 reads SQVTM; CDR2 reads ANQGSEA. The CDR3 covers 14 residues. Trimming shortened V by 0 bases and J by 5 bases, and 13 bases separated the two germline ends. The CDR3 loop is CSVEERGGFTEAFF. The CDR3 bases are TGCAGCGTTGAAGAAAGGGGGGGGTTTACTGAAGCTTTCTTT.

The CDR3 bases are TGCGCCAGCAGCTTGGATGGGGGGAGCCACTATGGCTACACCTTC. Translation gives CASSLDGGSHYGYTF. This chain links TRBV5-1 with TRBJ1-2; a possible D gene is TRBD1 (5 bases). V lost 0 bases and J lost 3, with 12 bases in between. The CDR3 has 15 residues. Germline loops: CDR1 SGHRS, CDR2 YFSETQ.

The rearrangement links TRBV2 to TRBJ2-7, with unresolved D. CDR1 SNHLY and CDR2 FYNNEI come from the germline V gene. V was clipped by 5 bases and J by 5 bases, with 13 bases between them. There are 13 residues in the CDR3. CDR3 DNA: TGTGCCAGCAGTCACGGAAGGACCAACGAGCAGTACTTC. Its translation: CASSHGRTNEQYF.

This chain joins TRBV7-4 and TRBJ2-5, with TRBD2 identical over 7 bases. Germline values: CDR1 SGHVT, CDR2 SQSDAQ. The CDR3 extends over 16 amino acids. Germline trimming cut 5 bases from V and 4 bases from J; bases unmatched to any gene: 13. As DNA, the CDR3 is TGTGCCAGCAGCCAAAGACGGGCCACGGGGGGAGAGACCCAGTACTTC. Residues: CASSQRRATGGETQYF.

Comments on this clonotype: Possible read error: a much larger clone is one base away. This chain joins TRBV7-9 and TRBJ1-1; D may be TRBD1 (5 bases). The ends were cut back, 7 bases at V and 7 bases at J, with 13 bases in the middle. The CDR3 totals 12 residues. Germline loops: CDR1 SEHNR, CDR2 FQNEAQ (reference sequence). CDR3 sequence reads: CASTSGAFEAFF. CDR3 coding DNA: TGTGCCAGCACCTCCGGGGCTTTTGAAGCTTTCTTT.

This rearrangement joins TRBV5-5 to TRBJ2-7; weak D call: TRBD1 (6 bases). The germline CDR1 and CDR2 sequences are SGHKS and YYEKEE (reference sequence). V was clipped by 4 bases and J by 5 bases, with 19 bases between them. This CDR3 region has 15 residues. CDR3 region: CASSKEQGRYHEQYF. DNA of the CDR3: TGTGCCAGCAGCAAAGAACAGGGTAGATACCACGAGCAGTACTTC.